The 28 T cell receptor delta chains given below trace back to one sample, sequenced in a study of gamma-delta chains in newborns, infants, children. TCRdb re-called the reads using CATT. The sample lists roughly 14,000 delta-chain clones; around 7% were seen once. Sequenced input: blood. The receptors shown here come from a child who was a newborn, infant or young child, either healthy, febrile or measles-vaccinated (not recorded which).

This clone was picked up many times. This chain uses TRDV3 with TRDJ3; a weak D match, TRDD3 (5 bases). The CDR3 has 17 residues. V lost 1 base to trimming and J lost 0 bases, with 13 bases between them. The germline CDR1 and CDR2 sequences are TVYSNPD and GDNSRS (reference sequence). For the CDR3, the DNA is TGTGCCTTTACCAGGGGACCTAGCTCCTGGGACACCCGACAGATGTTTTTC. Protein product: CAFTRGPSSWDTRQMFF.

This clone was counted a few times. Only one base separates this from a far larger clonotype, so it likely reflects a read error. This chain joins TRDV2 and TRDJ3; 9 nucleotides agree with TRDD3. The CDR3 extends over 16 amino acids. Germline lookup yields CDR1 GEAIGNYY and CDR2 EKD. CDR3 sequence: CARDWGSSWDTRQMFF. The DNA of the CDR3 is TGTGCCCGTGACTGGGGGAGCTCCTGGGACACCCGACAGATGTTTTTC.

This clone was seen a few times. The rearrangement links TRDV2 to TRDJ3; D remains unclear. Germline loops: CDR1 GEAIGNYY, CDR2 EKD. This CDR3 spans 18 amino acids. V was trimmed by 0 bases and J by 0 bases, leaving 11 bases between them. The CDR3 spells CACDTARRSSWDTRQMFF. CDR3 bases: TGTGCCTGTGACACCGCGAGACGGAGCTCCTGGGACACCCGACAGATGTTTTTC.

The chain carries TRDV2 and TRDJ2, with D unclear. This CDR3 region has 15 residues. Deletions cut 0 bases from V and 0 bases from J, with 7 bases between. Germline V CDR1 and CDR2: GEAIGNYY, EKD. The CDR3 loop reads CACDTIHPLTAQLFF. CDR3 nucleotide sequence: TGTGCCTGTGACACCATACACCCTTTGACAGCACAACTCTTCTTT.

This clone has just a few counts. This could be a read error, since a much larger clone is one nucleotide away. The identical CDR3 is also encoded by other nucleotide sequences in the sample. V gene TRDV2 combines with J gene TRDJ2, with 10 bases that match TRDD3. V trimming: 0 bases; J trimming: 1 base; junction bases outside the gene matches: 1. Germline V gene sequence: CDR1 GEAIGNYY, CDR2 EKD. This CDR3 has 16 amino acids. The CDR3 reads CACDTLGDNLTAQLFF. The CDR3 DNA reads as TGTGCCTGTGACACCCTGGGGGATAATTTGACAGCACAACTCTTCTTT.

This clone occurred many times. A far larger clone is only one base removed, so a read error is likely. The CDR3 is CACDAVLGDTWDTRQMFF. In DNA, the CDR3 is TGTGCCTGTGACGCCGTACTGGGGGATACCTGGGACACCCGACAGATGTTTTTC. The genes are TRDV2 and TRDJ3; 11 bases match TRDD3. The V gene's germline CDR1 is GEAIGNYY and CDR2 EKD. The CDR3 has 18 amino acids. Unmatched junction bases numbered 5, after V lost 3 bases and J lost 2 bases.

Turning to this clone: The likely explanation is a read error, given a far larger clone one base away. The sample carries other DNA sequences with the same CDR3. The chain carries TRDV2 and TRDJ2; 12 nucleotides match TRDD3. The CDR3 covers 16 residues. CDR1 is GEAIGNYY, CDR2 EKD, per germline. In nucleotides, the CDR3 is TGTGCCTGTGACGTACTGGGGGATACTTTGACGGCACAACTCTTCTTT. This sequence encodes CACDVLGDTLTAQLFF.

In its sample, this clone was seen a few times. Other nucleotide sequences from this sample produce the same CDR3. The chain recombines TRDV2 with TRDJ3; 11 bases are shared with TRDD3. After removal of 3 bases from V and 3 bases from J, the junction contained 9 bases not matched to a gene. The germline V gene has CDR1 GEAIGNYY and CDR2 EKD. The CDR3 is made up of 19 amino acids. CDR3 in DNA: TGTGCCTGTGACCCCGTACTGGGGGATAGTAGCTGGGACACCCGACAGATGTTTTTC. It encodes CACDPVLGDSSWDTRQMFF.

The J gene is TRDJ3, the V gene TRDV2; TRDD3 matches 12 bases. Looked up from germline, CDR1 is GEAIGNYY and CDR2 is EKD. Losses at the gene ends were 3 bases for V and 0 bases for J; bases not matched to a gene: 5. CDR3 size: 19 residues. CDR3 protein: CACDAAGGYASWDTRQMFF. CDR3 coding DNA: TGTGCCTGTGACGCCGCTGGGGGATACGCCTCCTGGGACACCCGACAGATGTTTTTC.

In its sample, this clone was seen a few times. The chain carries TRDV2 and TRDJ1, with TRDD3 matching over 10 bases. CDR3 length: 18 amino acids. Trimming at V came to 3 bases and at J to 0 bases, leaving 12 bases not matched to a gene. Germline V CDR1 and CDR2: GEAIGNYY, EKD. CDR3 nucleotide sequence: TGTGCCTGTGACGCGCTGGGGGATAGAAGGGGTTACACCGATAAACTCATCTTT. The encoded protein is CACDALGDRRGYTDKLIF.

In the case of this clone: A read error is possible here, since a much larger clone lies one base away. The chain links TRDV2 to TRDJ3, with 13 bases identical to TRDD3. In germline, CDR1 is GEAIGNYY, CDR2 EKD. The CDR3 totals 20 residues. After removal of 5 bases from V and 0 bases from J, the junction contained 9 bases not matched to a gene. In DNA, the CDR3 is TGTGCCTGTGGCAAAGTACTGGGGGATACGAGCTCCTGGGACACCCGACAGATGTTTTTC. It encodes CACGKVLGDTSSWDTRQMFF.

Worth noting for this clone: At one end the junction does not follow the germline gene, possibly because of a read error. The chain combines TRDV2 with TRDJ3, with TRDD3 identical over 7 bases. The CDR3 loop spans 18 amino acids. The germline CDR1 and CDR2 sequences are GEAIGNYY and EKD. CDR3 sequence reads: CACDTAWGGSWNTRQMFF. Here the CDR3 DNA reads TGTGCCTGTGACACCGCCTGGGGGGGCTCCTGGAACACCCGACAGATGTTTTTC.

This clone was recorded a few times. The protein that TCRdb holds for this DNA derives from a much larger clone and differs from the translated DNA at residue 8, which likely indicates a read error; the protein shown here is translated from the DNA. V is TRDV2 and J is TRDJ3; D is perhaps TRDD3 (5 bases). The CDR3 spans 19 residues. V shed 0 bases and J shed 0 bases, with 14 bases lying between them. The germline V gene encodes CDR1 GEAIGNYY and CDR2 EKD. The CDR3 DNA reads as TGTGCCTGTGACACCATACGGGCACCGAGCTCCTGGGACACCCGACAGATGTTTTTC. Translated: CACDTIRAPSSWDTRQMFF.

This clone was observed a handful of times. Its ends do not fully match the called genes, so a read error is possible. This chain joins TRDV2 and TRDJ3; 7 bases agree with TRDD3. The CDR3 has 17 amino acids. Germline V gene lookup returns CDR1 GEAIGNYY and CDR2 EKD. The CDR3 nucleotides are TGTGCCTGTGACCTACTGGGGACAACCTGGGACATCCGACAGATGTTTTTC. Translated: CACDLLGTTWDIRQMFF.

With regard to this clone: The same CDR3 also results from other DNA sequences found in this sample. V is TRDV2 and J is TRDJ3; 13 bases fit TRDD3. Germline CDR1 reads GEAIGNYY; CDR2 reads EKD. This CDR3 has 18 amino acids. Trimming removed 2 bases from V and 4 bases from J; junction bases left unmatched: 4. The CDR3 protein is CACDILGDTRWDTRQMFF. In DNA, the CDR3 is TGTGCCTGTGACATACTGGGGGATACGAGGTGGGACACCCGACAGATGTTTTTC.

This clone was seen only a few times. Other DNA sequences in the sample encode the same CDR3. The chain uses TRDV2 and TRDJ3, with D tentatively TRDD3 (5 bases). The CDR3 is 18 residues long. Per germline, CDR1 GEAIGNYY and CDR2 EKD. The V end lost 0 bases, the J end lost 0 bases, and 11 bases lay between the germline ends. The CDR3: CACDTAGYSSWDTRQMFF. The CDR3 nucleotides read TGTGCCTGTGACACCGCAGGATATAGCTCCTGGGACACCCGACAGATGTTTTTC.

With regard to this clone: This may arise from a read error, as a much more abundant clone is one base away. Other nucleotide sequences from this sample produce the same CDR3. The chain links TRDV2 to TRDJ2, with 9 bases identical to TRDD3. This CDR3 contains 16 residues. Per the germline V gene, CDR1 is GEAIGNYY and CDR2 is EKD. The trim removed 3 bases at V and 0 bases at J, leaving 4 bases unmatched. DNA for the CDR3: TGTGCCTGTGACCTAATGGGGGATACTTTGACAGCACAACTCTTCTTT. Protein product: CACDLMGDTLTAQLFF.

V is TRDV2 and J is TRDJ2; 13 positions match TRDD3. Per the germline V gene, CDR1 is GEAIGNYY and CDR2 is EKD. Losses at the gene ends were 3 bases for V and 6 bases for J; bases not matched to a gene: 6. This CDR3 has 16 amino acids. CDR3: CACDSLLGDTAAQLFF. CDR3 DNA sequence: TGTGCCTGTGACTCCTTACTGGGGGATACGGCAGCACAACTCTTCTTT.

This clone has a handful of counts. V is TRDV1 and J is TRDJ1; 7 nucleotides agree with TRDD3. The ends lost 2 bases at V and 0 bases at J; junction bases unmatched: 24. Germline-derived CDR1 and CDR2 are TSWWSYY and QGS. The length of the CDR3 is 22 residues. The DNA of the CDR3 is TGTGCTCTTGGGGAAAGCCCGCTTACCGCTATCTGGGGGCTCCCGTACACCGATAAACTCATCTTT. Translating gives CALGESPLTAIWGLPYTDKLIF.

This clone was detected a few times. A read error may explain this, as a much larger clone is one base away. Within the sample, other DNA sequences also encode this same CDR3. This chain connects TRDV2 to TRDJ3, with TRDD3 matching over 10 bases. The length of the CDR3 is 20 residues. Looked up from germline, CDR1 is GEAIGNYY and CDR2 is EKD. As DNA, the CDR3 is TGTGCCTGTGACACCGTCGGGGGATACGCGAGCTCCTGGGACACCCGACAGATGTTCTTC. This sequence encodes CACDTVGGYASSWDTRQMFF.

This chain uses TRDV2 with TRDJ1; possibly TRDD3 for D (6 bases). Trimming cost V 3 bases and J 0 bases, with 28 bases left between them. Per the germline V gene, CDR1 is GEAIGNYY and CDR2 is EKD. CDR3 length equals 20 residues. The CDR3 coding sequence is TGTGCCTGTGACGTTCTCGTACCTGGGGTATACGCATCCGACACCGATAAACTCATCTTT. This codes for CACDVLVPGVYASDTDKLIF.

Points on this clone: This same CDR3 is encoded by further DNA sequences in the sample. CDR3 in amino acids: CACDDTGGPSSWDTRQMFF. CDR3 DNA sequence: TGTGCCTGTGACGATACTGGGGGTCCTAGCTCCTGGGACACCCGACAGATGTTTTTC. The gene calls are TRDV2 and TRDJ3; 8 nucleotides match TRDD3. Germline V gene data show CDR1 as GEAIGNYY and CDR2 as EKD. This CDR3 is built from 19 residues. Trimming cost V 3 bases and J 0 bases; bases outside gene matches: 9.

As regards this clone: Since a much larger clone is just one base distant, this may be a read error. Other nucleotide sequences in the sample specify the same CDR3. The V and J genes are TRDV2 and TRDJ3; the match to TRDD3 covers 11 bases. Germline-derived CDR1 and CDR2 are GEAIGNYY and EKD. The CDR3 consists of 17 residues. The CDR3 region has the DNA TGTGCCTGCGACAAACTGGGGGATACCTGGGACACCCGACAGATGTTTTTC. Protein product: CACDKLGDTWDTRQMFF.

This clone came up a few times. This chain uses TRDV1 with TRDJ2, with D perhaps TRDD2 or TRDD3 (5 bases each). Germline V CDR1 and CDR2: TSWWSYY, QGS. The CDR3 runs 18 residues. Deletions cut 4 bases from V and 1 base from J, with 19 bases between. This CDR3 reads CALGGLSHSWDLTAQLFF. The CDR3 nucleotides are TGTGCTCTTGGGGGACTTAGCCATTCCTGGGATTTGACAGCACAACTCTTCTTT.

This chain connects TRDV2 to TRDJ3, with TRDD3 matching 10 bases. This CDR3 has 21 amino acids. Germline V lookup: CDR1 GEAIGNYY, CDR2 EKD. V lost 0 bases to trimming and J lost 1 base; unmatched junction nucleotides: 11. The CDR3 loop is CACDTSCVLGDGSWDTRQMFF. The CDR3 bases are TGTGCCTGTGACACCTCTTGTGTACTGGGGGATGGATCCTGGGACACCCGACAGATGTTTTTC.

With regard to this clone: This DNA's translation and the protein TCRdb lists, from a much larger clone, do not match at residue 12, likely due to a read error; the protein shown is translated from the DNA. The chain carries TRDV2 and TRDJ3; 12 bases are a match to TRDD3. The V gene's germline CDR1 is GEAIGNYY and CDR2 EKD. The CDR3 covers 18 residues. CDR3 region: CACDKVLGDTWGTRQMFF. CDR3 DNA sequence: TGTGCCTGTGACAAAGTACTGGGGGATACCTGGGGCACCCGACAGATGTTTTTC.

This clone was seen a handful of times. The chain employs TRDV2 and TRDJ3, with 11 bases identical to TRDD3. Trimming at V came to 5 bases and at J to 2 bases, leaving 7 bases not matched to a gene. Germline assignment: CDR1 GEAIGNYY and CDR2 EKD. The CDR3 has 18 residues. Written as DNA, the CDR3 is TGTGCCTGTGTCGTACTGGGGGATAACCCCTGGGACACCCGACAGATGTTTTTC. Translating it yields CACVVLGDNPWDTRQMFF.

Only a few counts were recorded for this clone. Since a much larger clone is just one base distant, this may be a read error. The V and J genes are TRDV2 and TRDJ3; perhaps TRDD3 as D (5 bases). Germline V gives CDR1 GEAIGNYY, CDR2 EKD. Trimming cost V 0 bases and J 2 bases, with 19 bases left between them. The CDR3 length is 20 residues. The CDR3 bases are TGTGCCTGTGACACCGTTGAGGGATCTCCTCGCCCCTGGGACACCCGACAGATGTTTTTC. As protein: CACDTVEGSPRPWDTRQMFF.